One sample yielded the 21 T cell receptor beta chains listed below, sequenced in a study of chemoradiotherapy in HPV16-positive cancers. Assay used: immunoSEQ multiplex PCR; TCRdb lists only in-frame clones, some missing. The repertoire holds approximately 4,200 clones, with 90% to 95% as singletons. The material was tumor tissue, obtained from a patient who underwent chemoradiotherapy. These TCRs come from a human donor with HPV-associated anogenital cancer.

CDR3 in DNA: TGTGCCAGCAGGTACAGGGGGCAAGGTGAAGCTTTCTTT. Protein sequence: CASRYRGQGEAFF. This rearrangement joins TRBV6-5 to TRBJ1-1; 9 positions match TRBD1. Trimming cost V 6 bases and J 7 bases; bases outside gene matches: 6. The germline V gene encodes CDR1 MNHEY and CDR2 SVGAGI. CDR3 length: 13 amino acids.

This chain joins TRBV4-3 and TRBJ2-2; D is ambiguous. V dropped 4 bases and J dropped 7 bases, with 13 bases sitting between them. The CDR3 spans 14 residues. The germline V gene has CDR1 LGHNA and CDR2 YSLEER. CDR3 DNA: TGCGCCAGCAGCCGGTCAGGATTGGGCGGGGAGCTGTTTTTT. Residues: CASSRSGLGGELFF.

This clone was seen a few times. The rearrangement uses TRBV28 and TRBJ1-5, with D perhaps TRBD1 (6 bases). Looked up from germline, CDR1 is MDHEN and CDR2 is SYDVKM. The CDR3 spans 18 residues. V was shortened by 3 bases and J by 2 bases, with 20 bases between the two germline ends. The CDR3 loop reads CASSFMGRGPRGNQPQHF. Written as DNA, the CDR3 is TGTGCCAGCAGTTTTATGGGCAGGGGCCCCAGGGGCAATCAGCCCCAGCATTTT.

The rearrangement links TRBV28 to TRBJ1-2; D is possibly TRBD1 (6 bases). CDR3 size: 15 residues. The V gene's germline CDR1 is MDHEN and CDR2 SYDVKM. Between the trimmed V and J ends, which lost 5 bases and 7 bases, there was a span of 20 bases. CDR3 region: CASSQGWGRGRGYTF. DNA for the CDR3: TGTGCCAGCAGTCAAGGTTGGGGCAGGGGTCGTGGCTACACCTTC.

The V call is TRBV4-2, the J call TRBJ1-1, with a weak D call TRBD1 (6 bases). The CDR3 totals 13 residues. Germline CDR1 reads LGHNA; CDR2 reads YNFKEQ. V was clipped by 4 bases and J by 3 bases, with 9 bases between them. This CDR3 reads CASSRRQDTEAFF. The CDR3 coding sequence is TGTGCCAGCAGCCGCCGACAGGACACTGAAGCTTTCTTT.

V and J are TRBV29-1 and TRBJ1-2; 8 bases are shared with TRBD1. The CDR3 has 13 amino acids. J was trimmed by 7 bases and V by 4 bases; bases with no gene match: 8. Germline loops: CDR1 SQVTM, CDR2 ANQGSEA. The CDR3, as DNA: TGCAGCGTTGTAGTGGCAGGGGGCCGTGGCTACACCTTC. The encoded protein is CSVVVAGGRGYTF.

This clone appeared once. This chain uses TRBV18 with TRBJ2-3, with 8 bases lining up with TRBD2. Unmatched junction bases numbered 10, after V lost 3 bases and J lost 5 bases. Germline V lookup: CDR1 KGHSH, CDR2 LQKENI. This CDR3 spans 16 amino acids. This CDR3 is CASSPALRGVEDTQYF. In DNA form, the CDR3 reads TGTGCCAGCTCACCGGCTTTGCGGGGGGTCGAAGATACGCAGTATTTT.

The rearrangement links TRBV11-2 to TRBJ2-5; TRBD1 or TRBD2 may be the D gene (5 bases each). The CDR3 runs to 14 residues. V was shortened by 5 bases and J by 5 bases, with 15 bases between the two germline ends. Germline assignment: CDR1 SGHAT and CDR2 FQNNGV. The CDR3 protein is CASSPGLDRETQYF. The DNA of the CDR3 is TGTGCCAGCAGCCCGGGGCTCGACCGGGAGACCCAGTACTTC.

The rearrangement joins TRBV10-2 to TRBJ1-5; tentative D call: TRBD1 (5 bases). The ends were cut back, 0 bases at V and 0 bases at J, with 9 bases in the middle. Germline V CDR1 and CDR2: WSHSY, SAAADI. The CDR3 is 16 amino acids. The DNA of the CDR3 is TGCGCCAGCAGTGAGTCACCAGGGAATAGCAATCAGCCCCAGCATTTT. It translates to CASSESPGNSNQPQHF.

The rearrangement uses TRBV30 and TRBJ2-3, with a weak D call TRBD2 (5 bases). From germline, CDR1 is GTSNPN and CDR2 SVGIG (reference sequence). This CDR3 comprises 14 residues. Trimming pared 1 base from V and 4 bases from J, leaving 12 bases between. CDR3: CAWSGGLSADTQYF. The CDR3, as DNA: TGTGCCTGGAGTGGAGGGCTCAGCGCAGATACGCAGTATTTT.

This chain joins TRBV4-1 and TRBJ1-1, with D possibly being TRBD1 (6 bases). The CDR3 extends over 14 amino acids. Germline CDR1 reads MGHRA; CDR2 reads YSYEKL. Deletions cut 4 bases from V and 7 bases from J, with 16 bases between. The CDR3 nucleotides are TGCGCCAGCAGCCTTTTCTTGGGGGCGGTTGAAGCTTTCTTT. Translated, it gives CASSLFLGAVEAFF.

The chain recombines TRBV5-6 with TRBJ1-1, with D possibly being TRBD1 (5 bases). V lost 2 bases to trimming and J lost 0 bases, with 11 bases between them. The CDR3 consists of 15 residues. Germline lookup yields CDR1 SGHDT and CDR2 YYEEEE. The CDR3 region is CASSFVTGMNTEAFF. CDR3 nucleotide sequence: TGTGCCAGCAGCTTTGTAACAGGTATGAACACTGAAGCTTTCTTT.

There are a few counts of this clone. The V and J genes are TRBV9 and TRBJ2-3, with D hard to call. Germline values: CDR1 SGDLS, CDR2 YYNGEE. V lost 0 bases and J 0 bases, leaving 14 bases between the germline ends. The CDR3 is 17 residues long. The CDR3 reads CASSVDPSGSSTDTQYF. In DNA form, the CDR3 reads TGTGCCAGCAGCGTAGACCCCTCCGGAAGTAGCACAGATACGCAGTATTTT.

V gene TRBV5-4 combines with J gene TRBJ1-3; the match to TRBD1 covers 8 bases. The CDR3 length is 17 residues. With V trimmed by 4 bases and J by 2 bases, 11 bases remained unmatched. The V gene's germline CDR1 is SGHNT and CDR2 YYREEE (reference sequence). CDR3 sequence reads: CASSTRLPGGTGNTIYF. The CDR3, as DNA: TGTGCCAGCAGCACAAGGCTGCCAGGGGGCACTGGAAACACCATATATTTT. Filled out from reference TRBV5-4 and TRBJ1-3, the complete variable domain reads ETGVTQSPTHLIKTRGQQVTLRCSSQSGHNTVSWYQQALGQGPQFIFQYYREEENGRGNFPPRFSGLQFPNYSSELNVNALELDDSALYLCASSTRLPGGTGNTIYFGEGSWLTVV.

The chain links TRBV28 to TRBJ2-2; TRBD2 aligns across 12 bases. The V segment lost 5 bases and the J segment 6 bases; nucleotides outside the gene matches: 4. Germline-derived CDR1 and CDR2 are MDHEN and SYDVKM. This CDR3 spans 15 amino acids. The CDR3: CASSLAGGRAGELFF. CDR3 nucleotides: TGTGCCAGCAGTCTAGCGGGGGGGCGGGCCGGGGAGCTGTTTTTT.

This clone was seen only once. J is TRBJ1-3 and V is TRBV7-3; the D is unclear. Deletions cut 2 bases from V and 0 bases from J, with 8 bases between. Germline CDR1 SGHTA, CDR2 FQGTGA. CDR3 length: 15 amino acids. CDR3 in amino acids: CASSLAAYSGNTIYF. CDR3 DNA sequence: TGTGCCAGCAGCTTAGCGGCGTACTCTGGAAACACCATATATTTT.

The chain joins TRBV4-1 to TRBJ2-1, with D perhaps assigned TRBD1 or TRBD2 (5 bases each). Trimming stripped 3 bases from V and 10 bases from J, with 19 bases between. The CDR3 covers 15 residues. Germline V gene data show CDR1 as MGHRA and CDR2 as YSYEKL. The CDR3 bases are TGCGCCAGCAGCCAGGACGACCGAATTGGGACCGAGCAGTTCTTC. The encoded protein is CASSQDDRIGTEQFF.

The chain joins TRBV20-1 to TRBJ2-3, with D uncertain. V was trimmed by 0 bases and J by 6 bases, leaving 4 bases between them. The CDR3 extends over 11 amino acids. Germline V lookup: CDR1 DFQATT, CDR2 SNEGSKA (reference sequence). CDR3 in DNA: TGCAGTGCTAGAGATCGGGATACGCAGTATTTT. The encoded protein is CSARDRDTQYF.

V is TRBV6-6 and J is TRBJ2-5; TRBD1 is a possible D gene (5 bases). Trimming shortened V by 0 bases and J by 7 bases, and 18 bases separated the two germline ends. From germline, CDR1 is MNHNY and CDR2 SVGAGI (reference sequence). The CDR3 is 16 amino acids. For the CDR3, the DNA is TGTGCCAGCAGTTACTCGACAAGGTCGGCGCAGGGGACCCAGTACTTC. Translating it yields CASSYSTRSAQGTQYF.

The chain joins TRBV6-5 to TRBJ2-1; possible D gene TRBD1, 6 bases. Per the germline V gene, CDR1 is MNHEY and CDR2 is SVGAGI. The V end was cut by 6 bases, the J end by 9 bases, with 15 bases between. The CDR3 loop spans 13 amino acids. CDR3 protein: CASSPQAGVEQFF. CDR3 DNA sequence: TGTGCCAGCAGCCCCCAGGCAGGGGTTGAGCAGTTCTTC.

The chain links TRBV7-9 to TRBJ2-7, with D uncertain. The CDR3 spans 15 residues. V shed 1 base and J shed 2 bases, with 12 bases lying between them. The V gene's germline CDR1 is SEHNR and CDR2 FQNEAQ (reference sequence). CDR3 in DNA: TGTGCCAGCAGCTTAGGTGCGGTCCAGCCCTACGAGCAGTACTTC. Its translation is CASSLGAVQPYEQYF.